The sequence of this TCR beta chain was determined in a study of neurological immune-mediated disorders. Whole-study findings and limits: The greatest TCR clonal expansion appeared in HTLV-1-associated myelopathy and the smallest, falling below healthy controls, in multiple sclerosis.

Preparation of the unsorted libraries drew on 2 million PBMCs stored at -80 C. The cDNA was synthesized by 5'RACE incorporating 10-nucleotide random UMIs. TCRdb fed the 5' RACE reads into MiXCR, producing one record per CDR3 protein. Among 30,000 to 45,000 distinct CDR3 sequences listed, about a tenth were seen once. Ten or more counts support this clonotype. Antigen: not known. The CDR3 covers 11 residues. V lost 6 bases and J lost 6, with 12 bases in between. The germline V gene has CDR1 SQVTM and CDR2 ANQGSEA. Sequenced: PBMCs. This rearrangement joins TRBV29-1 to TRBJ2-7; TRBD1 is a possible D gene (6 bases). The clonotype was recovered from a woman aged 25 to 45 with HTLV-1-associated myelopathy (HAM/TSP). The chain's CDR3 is CSVGQGPEQYF. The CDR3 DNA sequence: TGCAGCGTAGGCCAGGGGCCCGAGCAGTACTTC.